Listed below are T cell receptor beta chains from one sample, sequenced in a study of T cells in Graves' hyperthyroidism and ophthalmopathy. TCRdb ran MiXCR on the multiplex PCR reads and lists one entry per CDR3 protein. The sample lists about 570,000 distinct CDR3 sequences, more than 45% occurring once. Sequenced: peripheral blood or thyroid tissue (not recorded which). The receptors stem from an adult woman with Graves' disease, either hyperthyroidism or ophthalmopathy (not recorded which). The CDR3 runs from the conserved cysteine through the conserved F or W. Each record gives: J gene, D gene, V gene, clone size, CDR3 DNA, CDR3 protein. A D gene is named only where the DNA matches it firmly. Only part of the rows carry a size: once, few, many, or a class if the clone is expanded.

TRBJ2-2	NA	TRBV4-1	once	TGCGCCAGCAGCGGGGTCACGGGGGAGCTGTTTTTT	CASSGVTGELFF
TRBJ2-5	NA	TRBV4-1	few	TGCGCCAGCAGCCAAGAAGGGGGAGAAGAGACCCAGTACTTC	CASSQEGGEETQYF
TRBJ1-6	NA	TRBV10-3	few	TGTGCCATCAGTGACGGCGCGGAGAGCTCCTATAATTCACCCCTCCACTTT	CAISDGAESSYNSPLHF
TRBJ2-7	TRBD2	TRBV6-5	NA	TGTGCCAGCAGTCCTGGCAGTCGAGCGGGAGAGGACGAGCAGTACTTC	CASSPGSRAGEDEQYF
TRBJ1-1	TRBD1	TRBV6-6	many	TGTGCCAGCAGTTACGGACAGGGAGGGCACAGTGAAGCTTTCTTT	CASSYGQGGHSEAFF
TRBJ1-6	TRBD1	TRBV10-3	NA	TGTGCCATCAACCTCGGACAGGACCCTAATTCACCCCTCCACTTT	CAINLGQDPNSPLHF
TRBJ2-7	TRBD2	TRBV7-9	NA	TGTGCCAGCAGCATAGCGGGATCCGGCGAGCAGTACTTC	CASSIAGSGEQYF
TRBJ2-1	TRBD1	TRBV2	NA	TGTGCCAGCCTAAAAAGGGGGCATGATGAGCAGTTCTTC	CASLKRGHDEQFF
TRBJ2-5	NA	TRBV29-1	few	TGCAGCGTTGAAGAAGCGTGGGAGACCCAGTACTTC	CSVEEAWETQYF
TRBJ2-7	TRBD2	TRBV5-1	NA	TGCGCCAGCCAAGCGGGAGAAGAGCAGTACTTC	CASQAGEEQYF
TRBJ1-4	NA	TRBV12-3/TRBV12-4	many	TGTGCCAGCAGTTTTAGGGTGGCAGATGAAAAACTGTTTTTT	CASSFRVADEKLFF
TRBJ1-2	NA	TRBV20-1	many	TGCAGTGCTAGAGGAAATACTGAGAACTATGGCTACACCTTC	CSARGNTENYGYTF
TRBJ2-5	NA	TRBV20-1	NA	TGCAGTGCTAGACCGGAACAAGAGACCCAGTACTTC	CSARPEQETQYF
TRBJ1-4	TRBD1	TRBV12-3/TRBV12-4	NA	TGTGCCAGCAGTTTGATGGACAGGGGAGAAAAACTGTTTTTT	CASSLMDRGEKLFF
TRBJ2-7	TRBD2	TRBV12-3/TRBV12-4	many	TGTGCCAGCAGTTCCCTCCTAGCGGGAGGGCCGAACGAGCAGTACTTC	CASSSLLAGGPNEQYF
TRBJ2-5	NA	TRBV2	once	TGTGCCAGCATAAGAGGAGAAAAGACCCAGTACTTC	CASIRGEKTQYF
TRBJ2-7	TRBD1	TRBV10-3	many	TGTGCCATCAGTGGGGACAGGGAGTACGAGCAGTACTTC	CAISGDREYEQYF
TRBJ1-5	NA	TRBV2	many	TGTGCCAGCAGCGGCGACAGAAACAATCAGCCCCAGCATTTT	CASSGDRNNQPQHF
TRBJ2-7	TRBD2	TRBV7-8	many	TGTGCCAGCGGGACTAACTCCTACGAGCAGTACTTC	CASGTNSYEQYF
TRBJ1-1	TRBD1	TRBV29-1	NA	TGCAGCGTTGCCCAGGGGGGTGAAGCTTTCTTT	CSVAQGGEAFF
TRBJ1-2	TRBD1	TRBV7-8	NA	TGCGCCAGCAGCCAAGAAGTGCAGGGGGGGATCTACACCTTC	CASSQEVQGGIYTF
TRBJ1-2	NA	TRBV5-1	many	TGCGCCAGCAGCGAAATTGGGGCTTGGGGCTACACCTTC	CASSEIGAWGYTF
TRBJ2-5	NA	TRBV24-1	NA	TGTGCCACCAGCCAAAGGGTGTCAGAGACCCAGTACTTC	CATSQRVSETQYF
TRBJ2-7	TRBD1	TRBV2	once	TGTGCCAGCAATGGGGACAGGGGTTCCTACGAGCAGTACTTC	CASNGDRGSYEQYF
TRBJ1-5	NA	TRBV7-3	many	TGTGCCAGCAGCTTAATGGGCGGTCAGCCCCAGCATTTT	CASSLMGGQPQHF
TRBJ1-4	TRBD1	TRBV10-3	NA	TGTGCCATTGCCAACAGGGGAGTGGAAAAACTGTTTTTT	CAIANRGVEKLFF
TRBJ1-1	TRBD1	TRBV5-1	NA	TGCGCCAGCGGAACAGGGGCTGGGGCCACTGAAGCTTTCTTT	CASGTGAGATEAFF
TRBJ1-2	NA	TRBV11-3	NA	TGTGCCAGCAGCTTAGTACGGGGTAATGGCTACACCTTC	CASSLVRGNGYTF
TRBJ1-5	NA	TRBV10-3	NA	TGTGCCATCAGTGAGGCAGGGGGCAATCAGCCCCAGCATTTT	CAISEAGGNQPQHF
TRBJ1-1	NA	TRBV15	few	TGTGCCACCAGCCCCAACAGGCTTATGAACACTGAAGCTTTCTTT	CATSPNRLMNTEAFF
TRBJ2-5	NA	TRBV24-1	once	TGTGCCACCAGTGACCCGACCGGCCAGCCGCAAGAGACCCAGTACTTC	CATSDPTGQPQETQYF
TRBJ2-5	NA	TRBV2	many	TGTGCCAGCAGCCGCCAGTCGTTGGGGACCCAGTACTTC	CASSRQSLGTQYF
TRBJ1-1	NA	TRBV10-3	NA	TGTGCCATCAGTGCTAGTGGGGATCTAAGGTTTAACACTGAAGCTTTCTTT	CAISASGDLRFNTEAFF
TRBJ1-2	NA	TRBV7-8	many	TGTGCCAGCAGCCCCGGGGGGGGGAGTGACTATGGCTACACCTTC	CASSPGGGSDYGYTF
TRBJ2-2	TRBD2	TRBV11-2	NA	TGTGCCAGCAGGGGGGGGACGTTCGCGAACACCGGGGAGCTGTTTTTT	CASRGGTFANTGELFF
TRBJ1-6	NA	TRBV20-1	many	TGCAGTGCTAGAGATCCCCGGGCAGGGGTGGATTCACCCCTCCACTTT	CSARDPRAGVDSPLHF
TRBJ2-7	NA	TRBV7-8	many	TGTGCCAGCAGGAGTCAAGGTCCCTACGAGCAGTACTTC	CASRSQGPYEQYF
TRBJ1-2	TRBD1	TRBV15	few	TGTGCCATCAGCTATCCGGGACAGAACTATGGCTACACCTTC	CAISYPGQNYGYTF
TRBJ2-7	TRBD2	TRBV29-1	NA	TGCAGCGTTGGGGGGAGGGCCGGGGAGCTGTACTTC	CSVGGRAGELYF
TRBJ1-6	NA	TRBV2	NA	TGTGCCAGCAGTGAAATTGGACGGGGGCCACCCCTCCACTTT	CASSEIGRGPPLHF
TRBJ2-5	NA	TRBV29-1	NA	TGCAGCCTCCTCAGGGTGGAGACCCAGTACTTC	CSLLRVETQYF
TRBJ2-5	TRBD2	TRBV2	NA	TGTGCCAGCAGTGAATTGCGGGCTAGCGGTGGAGAGACCCAGTACTTC	CASSELRASGGETQYF
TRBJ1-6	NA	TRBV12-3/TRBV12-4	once	TGTGCCAGCAGTTACCAAATGGGAGGCAGGGCAGGGTCACCCCTCCACTTT	CASSYQMGGRAGSPLHF
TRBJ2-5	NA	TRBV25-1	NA	TGTGCCAGCAGTGGGGTGGGGGCTAGGGAGACCCAGTACTTC	CASSGVGARETQYF
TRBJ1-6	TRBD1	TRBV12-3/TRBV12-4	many	TGTGCCAGCAGTATGGGACAGGGCGTGAATTCACCCCTCCACTTT	CASSMGQGVNSPLHF
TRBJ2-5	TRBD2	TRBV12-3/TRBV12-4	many	TGTGCCAGCATCTTTAGCGGGGACGGGACCCAGTACTTC	CASIFSGDGTQYF
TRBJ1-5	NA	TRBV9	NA	TGTGCCAGCAGCCTCGGACTGCCGCAGCATTTT	CASSLGLPQHF
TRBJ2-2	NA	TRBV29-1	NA	TGCAGCGTTAGCAGGGGCGTTGGGGAGCTGTTTTTT	CSVSRGVGELFF